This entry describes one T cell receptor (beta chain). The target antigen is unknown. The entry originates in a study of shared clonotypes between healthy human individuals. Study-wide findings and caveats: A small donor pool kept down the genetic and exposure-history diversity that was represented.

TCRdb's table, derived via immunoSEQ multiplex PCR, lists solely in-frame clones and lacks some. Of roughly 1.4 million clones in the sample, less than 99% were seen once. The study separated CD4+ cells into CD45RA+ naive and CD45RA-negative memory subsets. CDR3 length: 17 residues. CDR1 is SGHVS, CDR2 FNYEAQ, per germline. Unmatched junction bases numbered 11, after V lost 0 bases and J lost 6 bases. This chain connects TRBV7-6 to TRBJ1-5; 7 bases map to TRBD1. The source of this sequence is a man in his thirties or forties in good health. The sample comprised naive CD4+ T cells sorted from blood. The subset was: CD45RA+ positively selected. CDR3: CASSLAATGLGAQPQHF. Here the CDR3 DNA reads TGTGCCAGCAGCTTAGCGGCGACAGGGCTTGGTGCTCAGCCCCAGCATTTT.